The clone carrying this TCR beta chain occurred once. The antigen is unknown. In nominal health when sampled, donors likely had unrecorded immune exposures nonetheless. This sample was taken from a study of cytomegalovirus exposure and HLA in healthy donors. From germline, CDR1 is SEHNR and CDR2 FQNEAQ (reference sequence). The CDR3 is made up of 12 amino acids. V gave up 2 bases and J gave up 5 bases, with 6 bases separating them. Primers for the PCR totalled 60 Vbeta and 13 Jbeta. Libraries were prepared by immunoSEQ multiplex PCR; TCRdb keeps only in-frame clonotypes and omits some of them. The sample contains under 200,000 clones, 60% to 85% of which appear only once. Study-level findings and limits: Analysis was carried out at a later point, and it linked a missense DCLRE1C variant to TCR beta V- and J-gene trimming.

This TCR derives from a woman aged 40-49 years in good health and CMV-seronegative. The sequenced sample was PBMCs. The gene calls are TRBV7-9 and TRBJ2-5; D not certain. Here the CDR3 reads CASSLSKETQYF. The CDR3, as DNA: TGTGCCAGCAGCTTAAGCAAGGAGACCCAGTACTTC.